This T cell receptor beta chain appears in the sequencing data of a study of blood T cell repertoires in COVID-19. Overall study context: There were acute and convalescent COVID-19 samples, and they came from the United States, Italy and Spain.

Deletions cut 1 base from V and 2 bases from J, with 13 bases between. Germline V gene data show CDR1 as SGHTS and CDR2 as YDEGEE. The CDR3 loop spans 16 amino acids. Sequencing was performed with immunoSEQ multiplex PCR; in TCRdb, only in-frame clones are kept and a portion is missing. The sample shows roughly 300,000 clones, over 75% of them seen only once. This chain joins TRBV5-8 and TRBJ2-1; a possible D gene is TRBD2 (5 bases). The TCR was taken from a man in his late teens or twenties with active or convalescent COVID-19. What was sequenced was peripheral blood. CDR3 nucleotide sequence: TGTGCCAGCAGCTTGCCTTACGGGGTAGCCTACAATGAGCAGTTCTTC. This encodes CASSLPYGVAYNEQFF.